This T cell receptor beta chain was recorded in a study of blood T cell repertoires in COVID-19. The wider study: Spain, Italy and the United States supplied samples that represented acute and convalescent COVID-19.

The V gene end was trimmed by 3 bases and the J gene end by 2 bases; junction bases not matched to a gene: 4. The CDR3 loop spans 16 amino acids. Per the germline V gene, CDR1 is SGDLS and CDR2 is YYNGEE. Recruitment covered under 25 US areas and drew participants whose ages spanned roughly 18 to 100 years. As originally analysed: Reference gene primer amplification yielded estimated nucleated cell counts. The repertoire was sequenced with immunoSEQ multiplex PCR; TCRdb's copy has only in-frame clones and lacks some. V and J calls and clone size follow that table, whereas D and trimming were derived from the DNA. The sample has roughly 250,000 clones, approximately 84% seen once. This clone was observed a single time.

Sequenced input: PBMCs or T cells enriched from blood (not recorded which). The chain combines TRBV9 with TRBJ2-2, with 10 bases aligning to TRBD2. The sequence was obtained from a woman in her thirties or forties with acute COVID-19. This chain's CDR3 is CASSGLAGSNTGELFF. CDR3 nucleotide sequence: TGTGCCAGCAGCGGACTAGCGGGCTCTAACACCGGGGAGCTGTTTTTT.